The clone carrying this T cell receptor beta chain was observed at least ten times. This specimen belongs to a study of T-cell reconstitution after alpha-beta-depleted transplantation in children. The V end was cut by 4 bases, the J end by 4 bases, with 7 bases between. Per germline, CDR1 SNHLY and CDR2 FYNNEI. This CDR3 contains 12 residues. The TCRbeta library incorporated unique molecular identifiers. TCRdb re-called the PCR reads through MiXCR, storing one row per CDR3 protein. The sample has more than 200,000 distinct CDR3 sequences; around 8.9% are singletons. Sequenced here: PBMCs from the stem cell graft donor, sampled from the stem cell graft. This clonotype was obtained from a human donor who donated a stem cell graft to a child with SCID. The V call is TRBV2, the J call TRBJ1-1; D is uncertain. The CDR3 DNA sequence: TGTGCCAGCAGTGCCGACTTCACTGAAGCTTTCTTT. This gives the protein CASSADFTEAFF.